Sequencing of this T cell receptor (beta chain) was carried out in a study of cytomegalovirus exposure and HLA in healthy donors. Study results and caveats: Previously analyzed data showed that most TCR beta V segments were productive at a frequency of about 87% or about 30%. Researchers catalogued under 200 TCR beta chains as cytomegalovirus-associated. Later work found that TCR association rates differed between HLA loci; DRB1 had the most and HLA-C the fewest.

The PCR made use of 60 Vbeta and 13 Jbeta primers. The table came from immunoSEQ multiplex PCR; TCRdb's copy has only in-frame clones and leaves some out. This table has over 150,000 clones, 82% appearing once. About this clone itself: Antigen specificity is unknown. Germline is not matched at one junction end, which may reflect a read error.

The sample taken for sequencing was PBMCs. The clonotype was recovered from a woman aged 50 to 65 in good health and CMV-seropositive.

The CDR3 sequence is CASRYSGQGSYEQYF. In DNA, the CDR3 is TGTGCCAGCAGGTACTCGGGCCAGGGCTCCTACGAGCAGTACTTC. The chain carries TRBV6-6 and TRBJ2-7; D possibly corresponds to TRBD1 (5 bases). The CDR3 sequence is 15 residues long. Germline CDR1 and CDR2: MNHNY and SVGAGI (reference sequence).